A single sample is the source of the 8 T cell receptor beta chains below, sequenced in a study of tumor-infiltrating lymphocytes in primary liver carcinoma. Total RNA amounting to around 450 ng was the source from which TCR beta cDNA was made with a constant-region primer. It was through three nested multiplex PCR rounds of slightly modified ARM-PCR that TCR beta libraries arose. Amplification in the first two PCR rounds was performed using TRBV1-TRBV30 forward primers and a C-beta reverse primer for about 10 cycles each. Each CDR3 protein gets one entry after TCRdb re-called the multiplex PCR reads with MiXCR. This sample has tens of thousands of distinct CDR3 sequences, with less than 85% found just once. Co-extracting RNA and DNA was done with about 20-34 mg of unsorted bulk tissue as input. The sample was liver tumor tissue from sampling region 4. Sample subset: tumor region T4, right-lateral pole. Source of these receptors: a man aged 40-50 years with primary liver carcinoma and hepatitis B virus infection.

This clonotype was counted a single time. This chain uses TRBV29-1 with TRBJ1-1, with D unresolved. The V gene lost 6 bases and the J gene lost 6 bases, with 11 bases spanning the gap. Germline loops: CDR1 SQVTM, CDR2 ANQGSEA. The CDR3 totals 11 residues. The CDR3 DNA follows: TGCAGCGTGGCTTTCAGTTCTGAAGCTTTCTTT. Encoded protein: CSVAFSSEAFF.

A remark on this clonotype: One end of the junction varies from germline; a read error may be responsible. The chain joins TRBV4-2 to TRBJ2-1; 7 bases line up with TRBD2. The germline gives CDR1 LGHNA, CDR2 YNFKEQ. There are 16 residues in the CDR3. The CDR3 protein is CASSQTTSWTDNEQSF. CDR3 DNA sequence: TGTGCCAGCAGCCAGACGACTAGCTGGACGGACAATGAGCAGTCCTTC.

This clonotype came up many times. This chain links TRBV19 with TRBJ1-5; 7 bases match TRBD1. The CDR3 runs 15 residues. The germline gives CDR1 LNHDA, CDR2 SQIVND (reference sequence). The V segment lost 6 bases and the J segment 2 bases; nucleotides outside the gene matches: 7. In nucleotides, the CDR3 is TGTGCCAGTAGCATGGGGACAGTTGGCAATCAGCCCCAGCATTTT. Translating it yields CASSMGTVGNQPQHF.

A word on this clonotype: Lacking the conserved final phenylalanine or tryptophan, this CDR3 likely reflects a read error. The DNA is left out, because the CDR3 cannot be placed on it with certainty; the CDR3 is given as TCRdb lists it. This chain links TRBV6-6 with TRBJ2-7; the table's D gene call, TRBD2, was not cross checked with the DNA. Looked up from germline, CDR1 is MNHNY and CDR2 is SVGAGI (reference sequence). Including both end residues, the CDR3 is 15 amino acids long. This chain's CDR3 is CASNSTSGSSYEQYL.

A remark on this clonotype: One junction end does not reproduce the germline sequence, and a read error may be involved. CDR3 amino acids: CASNFWDTGELLF. The CDR3 nucleotides are TGTGCCAGCAACTTTTGGGACACAGGGGAGCTGTTATTT. The chain recombines TRBV11-1 with TRBJ2-2; TRBD1 matches at 7 bases. This CDR3 comprises 13 residues. The germline V gene encodes CDR1 SGHAT and CDR2 FQDESV (reference sequence).

Points on this clonotype: At one end, the junction sequence differs from germline, possibly due to a read error. J is TRBJ2-7 and V is TRBV11-2; D is unclear. This CDR3 spans 13 amino acids. Germline assignment: CDR1 SGHAT and CDR2 FQNNGV. CDR3: CANSLSELAHQYF. CDR3 in DNA: TGTGCCAACAGCTTAAGTGAGCTGGCCCATCAGTACTTC.

Details on this clonotype: The junction departs from the called germline gene at one end, perhaps through a read error. The chain is built from TRBV6-5 and TRBJ1-6; 7 bases align to TRBD1. The germline V gene has CDR1 MNHEY and CDR2 SVGAGI. The CDR3 has 15 amino acids. The CDR3, as DNA: TGTGCCAGCAGTTGCATACAGGGGCTGGAGTCACACCTCCACTTT. Translation: CASSCIQGLESHLHF.

By sample share, this clonotype is medium-sized (0.01 to 0.1%). J is TRBJ1-5 and V is TRBV12-3 or TRBV12-4; D is ambiguous. The CDR3 is 13 residues long. V was trimmed by 5 bases and J by 5 bases, leaving 10 bases between them. The DNA for the CDR3 is TGTGCCAGCAGTCGTAACAGCGATCAGCCCCAGCATTTT. Encoded protein: CASSRNSDQPQHF.